This T cell receptor (beta chain) was sequenced during a study of OX40 agonist ivuxolimab in advanced cancers. Sampled blood was obtained at baseline, cycle 4 day 1, and cycle 7 day 1. A single count supports this clone. The target antigen is unknown. Profiling relied on immunoSEQ multiplex PCR, and the TCRdb table lists in-frame clones only, not all of them. This repertoire shows around 94,000 clones, approximately 92% found once; its top ten account for around 3.4%. The study, taken as a whole, reports: Some nonresponders additionally presented with little normalized T-cell clonal expansion. Those patients achieving a partial response at 0.1-3.0 mg/kg showed among the lowest clonal expansion.

The sequence was obtained from an adult with an advanced solid tumor such as melanoma, head and neck, liver or kidney cancer. The starting material was CD4+ or CD8+ T cells sorted from blood, obtained in a trial of the OX40 agonist ivuxolimab.

The CDR3 loop is CSARDYEQYF. The CDR3 DNA reads TGCAGCGCAAGGGACTACGAGCAGTACTTC. The chain is built from TRBV29-1 and TRBJ2-7; D uncertain. The germline V gene has CDR1 SQVTM and CDR2 ANQGSEA. The V gene lost 7 bases and the J gene lost 3 bases, with 7 bases spanning the gap. The CDR3 has 10 amino acids.